This TCR beta chain stems from a study of shared T cell receptors in the human thymus. The assay was immunoSEQ multiplex PCR, and TCRdb's table has in-frame clones only and misses some. The profile shows over 450,000 clones, 75% to 80% of them singletons. These data were also filed under a second study, of human thymus T cells. From that study: Infants served as donors; they were healthy and Finnish and were having corrective surgery for congenital heart defects. Thymic samples were excised during corrective heart operations. Use of V and J genes seemed skewed within the thymic and blood repertoires. Overlap was high between thymic repertoires from unrelated individuals, as reported in related research.

Sequencing was done on a sample of thymocytes. The sequence was obtained from a boy under two years old with a congenital heart defect.

CDR3 region: CASSVDSGRASGELFF. The CDR3 DNA is TGTGCCAGCAGCGTAGATAGCGGGAGGGCCTCCGGGGAGCTGTTTTTT. The chain uses TRBV9 and TRBJ2-2, with 11 bases matching TRBD2. Germline-derived CDR1 and CDR2 are SGDLS and YYNGEE. This CDR3 comprises 16 residues. V lost 0 bases, J lost 6 bases, and 4 bases stayed unmatched.